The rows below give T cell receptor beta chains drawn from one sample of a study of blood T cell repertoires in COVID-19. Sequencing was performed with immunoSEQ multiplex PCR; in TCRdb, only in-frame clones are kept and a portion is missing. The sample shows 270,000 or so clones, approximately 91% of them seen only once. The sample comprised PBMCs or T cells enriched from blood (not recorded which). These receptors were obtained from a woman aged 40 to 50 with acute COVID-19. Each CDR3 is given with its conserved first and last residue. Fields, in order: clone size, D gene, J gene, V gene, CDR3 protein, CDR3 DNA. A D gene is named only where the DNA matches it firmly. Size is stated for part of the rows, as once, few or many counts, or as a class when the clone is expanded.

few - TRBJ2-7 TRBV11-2 CASSLDLSRRGGEQYF TGTGCCAGCAGCTTAGATCTGAGTCGGCGGGGTGGCGAGCAGTACTTC
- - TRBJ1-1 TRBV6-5 CASSYRGGDTEAFF TGTGCCAGCAGTTACCGGGGAGGGGACACTGAAGCTTTCTTT
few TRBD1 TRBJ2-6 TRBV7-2 CASSLYGQGGGGANVLTF TGTGCCAGCAGCTTATACGGACAGGGGGGAGGTGGGGCCAACGTCCTGACTTTC
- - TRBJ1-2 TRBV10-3 CAISDPSRGAPSSYNYGYTF TGTGCCATCAGTGACCCCAGCCGTGGGGCGCCGAGTTCCTATAACTATGGCTACACCTTC
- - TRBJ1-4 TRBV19 CASSTSGFTNEKLFF TGTGCCAGTAGTACCTCAGGGTTTACTAATGAAAAACTGTTTTTT
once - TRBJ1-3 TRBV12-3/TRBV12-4 CASSVSGNTIYF TGTGCCAGCTCGGTCTCTGGAAACACCATATATTTT
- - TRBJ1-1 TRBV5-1 CASSLAPNTEAFF TGCGCCAGCAGCTTGGCTCCTAACACTGAAGCTTTCTTT
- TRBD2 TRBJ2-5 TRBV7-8 CASSLALAEQETQYF TGTGCCAGCAGCTTAGCCCTAGCGGAACAAGAGACCCAGTACTTC
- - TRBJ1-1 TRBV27 CASSFAGNTEAFF TGTGCCAGCAGTTTCGCAGGGAACACTGAAGCTTTCTTT
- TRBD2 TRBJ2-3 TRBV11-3 CASSLGGSGGTDTQYF TGTGCCAGCAGCTTAGGGGGCAGCGGGGGCACAGATACGCAGTATTTT
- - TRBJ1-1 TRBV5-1 CASSLGLSTEAFF TGCGCCAGCAGCTTGGGGTTGAGCACTGAAGCTTTCTTT
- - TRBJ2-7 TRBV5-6 CASSLGGNPEQYF TGTGCCAGCAGCTTGGGCGGCAATCCCGAGCAGTACTTC
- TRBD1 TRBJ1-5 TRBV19 CASSMTGGFFQPQHF TGTGCCAGTAGTATGACAGGGGGCTTTTTTCAGCCCCAGCATTTT
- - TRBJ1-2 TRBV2 CASSESGNYGYTF TGTGCCAGCAGTGAATCGGGGAACTATGGCTACACCTTC
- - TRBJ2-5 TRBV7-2 CASSLAQNKETQYF TGTGCCAGCAGCTTAGCGCAGAATAAAGAGACCCAGTACTTC
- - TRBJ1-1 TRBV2 CASSKIDRASEAFF TGTGCCAGCAGCAAAATCGACAGAGCCTCTGAAGCTTTCTTT
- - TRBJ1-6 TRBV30 CAWRDRSNSPLHF TGTGCCTGGAGAGACAGGTCTAATTCACCCCTCCACTTT
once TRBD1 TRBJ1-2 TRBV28 CASSSTGESAGYTF TGTGCCAGCAGTTCGACAGGGGAATCGGCTGGCTACACCTTC
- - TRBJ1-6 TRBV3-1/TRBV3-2 CASSQVSVDSPLHF TGTGCCAGCAGCCAAGTGAGTGTGGATTCACCCCTCCACTTT
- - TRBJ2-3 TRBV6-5 CASGGRLGTDTQYF TGTGCCAGCGGCGGAAGACTAGGCACAGATACGCAGTATTTT
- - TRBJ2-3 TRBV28 CASRNSASEGVEGGF TGTGCCAGCAGGAACAGCGCCTCCGAAGGGGTAGAGGGAGGTTTT
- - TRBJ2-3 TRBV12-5 CASGLVIGQTDTQYF TGTGCTAGTGGTTTGGTAATAGGACAAACAGATACGCAGTATTTT
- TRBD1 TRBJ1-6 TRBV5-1 CASHLGQVNSPLHF TGCGCCAGCCATCTGGGACAGGTTAATTCACCCCTCCACTTT
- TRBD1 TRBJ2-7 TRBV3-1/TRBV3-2 CASSQGQIGVYEQYF TGTGCCAGCAGCCAGGGACAGATTGGGGTCTACGAGCAGTACTTC
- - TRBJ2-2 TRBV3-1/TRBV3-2 CASSLQGSGELFF TGTGCCAGCAGCCTCCAGGGTTCCGGGGAGCTGTTTTTT
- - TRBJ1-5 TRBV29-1 CSVSGGASQPQHF TGCAGCGTCTCGGGGGGGGCCAGTCAGCCCCAGCATTTT
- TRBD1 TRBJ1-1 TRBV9 CASSARDRNTEAFF TGTGCCAGCAGCGCCCGGGACAGGAACACTGAAGCTTTCTTT
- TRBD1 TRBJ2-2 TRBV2 CASSGQGDGELFF TGTGCCAGCAGTGGACAGGGAGACGGGGAGCTGTTTTTT
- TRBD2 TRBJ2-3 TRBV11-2 CASSPTGTRGTDTQYF TGTGCCAGCAGTCCGACCGGGACTAGGGGTACAGATACGCAGTATTTT
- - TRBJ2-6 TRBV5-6 CASSFGGTSGANVLTF TGTGCCAGCAGCTTCGGAGGCACCTCTGGGGCCAACGTCCTGACTTTC
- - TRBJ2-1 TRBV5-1 CASSLKHEQFF TGCGCCAGCAGCCTGAAGCATGAGCAGTTCTTC
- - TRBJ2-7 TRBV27 CASRGQDTGSYEQYF TGTGCCAGCCGTGGGCAGGACACCGGCTCCTACGAGCAGTACTTC
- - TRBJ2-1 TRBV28 CASSGRVINEQFF TGTGCCAGCAGCGGCAGGGTGATCAATGAGCAGTTCTTC
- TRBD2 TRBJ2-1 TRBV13 CASSYGLVEEFF TGTGCCAGCAGCTACGGACTAGTTGAGGAGTTCTTC
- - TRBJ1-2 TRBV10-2 CASSVGGVNGYTF TGCGCCAGCAGTGTGGGGGGGGTCAATGGCTACACCTTC
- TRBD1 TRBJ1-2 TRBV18 CASSPLSRGKPYGYTF TGTGCCAGCTCACCACTGTCCAGGGGGAAGCCCTATGGCTACACCTTC
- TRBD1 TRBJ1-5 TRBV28 CASSLYMRRGTGNQPQHF TGTGCCAGCAGTTTATATATGAGGAGGGGGACAGGGAATCAGCCCCAGCATTTT
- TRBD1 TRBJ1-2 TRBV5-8 CASSLGQGLYGYTF TGTGCCAGCAGCTTGGGACAGGGACTTTATGGCTACACCTTC
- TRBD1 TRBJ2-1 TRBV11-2 CASSIRGQENNEQFF TGTGCCAGCAGCATCAGGGGACAGGAAAACAATGAGCAGTTCTTC
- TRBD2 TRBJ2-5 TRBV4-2 CASSQDGLAGQETQYF TGTGCCAGCAGCCAAGATGGCCTAGCGGGGCAAGAGACCCAGTACTTC
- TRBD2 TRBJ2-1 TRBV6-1 CASSDGLLAGAYNEQFF TGTGCCAGCAGTGATGGGTTACTAGCGGGAGCCTACAATGAGCAGTTCTTC
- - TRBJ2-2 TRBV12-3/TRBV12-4 CASSLFAGELFF TGTGCCAGCAGTTTATTCGCCGGGGAGCTGTTTTTT
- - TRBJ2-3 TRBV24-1 CATSLGQGVYTQYF TGTGCCACCAGTCTGGGCCAGGGCGTTTATACGCAGTATTTT
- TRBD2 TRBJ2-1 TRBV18 CASSPIAGGAYNEQFF TGTGCCAGCTCACCTATAGCGGGAGGCGCCTACAATGAGCAGTTCTTC
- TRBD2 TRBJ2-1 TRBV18 CASSRTGTSGYNEQFF TGTGCCAGCTCACGCACAGGGACTAGCGGCTACAATGAGCAGTTCTTC
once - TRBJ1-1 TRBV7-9 CASSLSGKAPEAFF TGTGCCAGCAGCTTAAGCGGGAAAGCGCCTGAGGCTTTCTTT
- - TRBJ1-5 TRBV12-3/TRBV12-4 CASSFSTGQPQHF TGTGCCAGCAGTTTTAGCACCGGTCAGCCCCAGCATTTT
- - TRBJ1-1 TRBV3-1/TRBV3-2 CASSPEWGRVSTEAFF TGTGCCAGCAGCCCAGAGTGGGGGAGGGTGAGCACTGAAGCTTTCTTT
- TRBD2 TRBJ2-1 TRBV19 CASTPGGRAYNEQFF TGTGCCAGTACCCCCGGTGGGAGGGCCTACAATGAGCAGTTCTTC
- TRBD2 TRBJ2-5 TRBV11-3 CASSAGGVSQETQYF TGTGCCAGCAGTGCGGGAGGAGTAAGTCAAGAGACCCAGTACTTC
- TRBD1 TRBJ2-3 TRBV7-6 CASSSPGQQKDTQYF TGTGCCAGCAGCTCCCCGGGACAGCAAAAAGATACGCAGTATTTT
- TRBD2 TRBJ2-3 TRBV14 CASSQRGLGYAQYF TGTGCCAGCAGCCAACGGGGACTAGGGTATGCGCAGTATTTT
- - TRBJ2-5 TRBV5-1 CASSLPSGLQETQYF TGCGCCAGCAGCTTACCGAGCGGGCTTCAAGAGACCCAGTACTTC
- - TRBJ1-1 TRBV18 CASSPSGQEAFF TGTGCCAGCTCACCATCTGGACAGGAAGCTTTCTTT
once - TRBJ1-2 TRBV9 CASSGTGFFGYTF TGTGCCAGCAGTGGTACAGGGTTTTTTGGCTACACCTTC
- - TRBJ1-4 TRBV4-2 CASSGGPEKLFF TGTGCCAGCAGCGGAGGGCCTGAAAAACTGTTTTTT